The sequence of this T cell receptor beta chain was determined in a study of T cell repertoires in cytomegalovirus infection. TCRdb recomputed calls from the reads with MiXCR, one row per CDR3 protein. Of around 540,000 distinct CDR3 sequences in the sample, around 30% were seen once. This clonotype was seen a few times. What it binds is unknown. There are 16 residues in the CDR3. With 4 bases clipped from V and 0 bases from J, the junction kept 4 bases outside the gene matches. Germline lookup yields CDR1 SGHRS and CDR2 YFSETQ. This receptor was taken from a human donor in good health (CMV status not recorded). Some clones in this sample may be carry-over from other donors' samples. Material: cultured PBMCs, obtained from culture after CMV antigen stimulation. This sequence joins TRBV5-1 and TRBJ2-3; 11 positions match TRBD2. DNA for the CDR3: TGCGCCAGCAGCGGGGGACTAGCGGACAGCACAGATACGCAGTATTTT. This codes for CASSGGLADSTDTQYF.